This passage covers 32 T cell receptor beta chains from one sample sequenced in a study of blood T cell repertoires in COVID-19. Sequenced by immunoSEQ multiplex PCR; TCRdb stores in-frame clones only, minus some. This sample has over 120,000 clones, with about 85% found just once. The sample consisted of peripheral blood. The receptor set was obtained from a human donor with acute or convalescent COVID-19. The donor label of this sample is uncertain.

The J gene is TRBJ1-4, the V gene TRBV25-1, with a possible D match to TRBD1 (5 bases). V lost 3 bases to trimming and J lost 5 bases, with 22 bases between them. The CDR3 runs 18 residues. Germline-derived CDR1 and CDR2 are MGHDK and SYGVNS. The CDR3 here is CASSDPLLGWGKNEKLFF. CDR3 DNA sequence: TGTGCCAGCAGTGACCCCCTCCTCGGGTGGGGCAAAAATGAAAAACTGTTTTTT.

The V gene is TRBV7-9, the J gene TRBJ1-1; 8 nucleotides align to TRBD1. Germline CDR1 and CDR2: SEHNR and FQNEAQ (reference sequence). Germline trimming cut 5 bases from V and 3 bases from J; bases unmatched to any gene: 8. The CDR3 contains 15 residues. The CDR3 sequence: CASSPRQGPDTEAFF. The CDR3 DNA is TGTGCCAGCAGCCCCCGACAGGGGCCCGACACTGAAGCTTTCTTT.

The chain has TRBV19 and TRBJ2-1; unclear D gene. Between the trimmed V and J ends, which lost 6 bases and 0 bases, there was a span of 12 bases. CDR3 length equals 15 residues. Germline V gene sequence: CDR1 LNHDA, CDR2 SQIVND (reference sequence). The CDR3 DNA follows: TGTGCCAGTAGGCCTGCTTCCTACTCCTACAATGAGCAGTTCTTC. Residues: CASRPASYSYNEQFF.

This chain connects TRBV13 to TRBJ2-2; 7 nucleotides line up with TRBD1. This CDR3 contains 16 residues. Germline lookup yields CDR1 PRHDT and CDR2 FYEKMQ (reference sequence). J was trimmed by 0 bases and V by 2 bases; bases with no gene match: 3. The CDR3 protein is CASSLRDRANTGELFF. The CDR3 region has the DNA TGTGCCAGCAGCTTACGTGACAGGGCGAACACCGGGGAGCTGTTTTTT.

This chain uses TRBV9 with TRBJ1-6; D remains unclear. This CDR3 is built from 17 residues. The germline gives CDR1 SGDLS, CDR2 YYNGEE. Trimming stripped 0 bases from V and 2 bases from J, with 12 bases between. The CDR3 DNA follows: TGTGCCAGCAGCGTAGGGGAGGGTCTGCCCTATAATTCACCCCTCCACTTT. The encoded protein is CASSVGEGLPYNSPLHF. Variable domain in full (rest from reference TRBV9 and TRBJ1-6): DSGVTQTPKHLITATGQRVTLRCSPRSGDLSVYWYQQSLDQGLQFLIQYYNGEERAKGNILERFSAQQFPDLHSELNLSSLELGDSALYFCASSVGEGLPYNSPLHFGNGTRLTVT.

The genes are TRBV2 and TRBJ1-2; tentative D call: TRBD1 (6 bases). V was cut by 7 bases and J by 2 bases, with 14 bases left in between. Germline CDR1 is SNHLY and CDR2 is FYNNEI. The CDR3 totals 14 residues. CDR3 sequence (DNA): TGTGCCAGCACTTCTGACAGGAAGAACTATGGCTACACCTTC. It codes for CASTSDRKNYGYTF.

The chain has TRBV12-3 or TRBV12-4 and TRBJ1-2, with D unresolved. V lost 5 bases and J 5 bases, leaving 12 bases between the germline ends. The CDR3 is 13 amino acids. The CDR3 coding sequence is TGTGCCAGCAGTCGTGAGATAGTATATGGCTACACCTTC. It is translated as CASSREIVYGYTF.

CDR3 sequence: CASSTGLASTDTQYF. CDR3 DNA: TGTGCCAGCAGCACAGGACTAGCGAGCACAGATACGCAGTATTTT. The V gene is TRBV5-6, the J gene TRBJ2-3; the match to TRBD2 covers 9 bases. J lost 0 bases, V lost 4 bases, and 3 bases had no gene match. Germline values: CDR1 SGHDT, CDR2 YYEEEE. The CDR3 runs to 15 residues.

V is TRBV5-4 and J is TRBJ1-6; 9 bases map to TRBD1. After removal of 5 bases from V and 9 bases from J, the junction contained 9 bases not matched to a gene. The CDR3 has 15 amino acids. CDR1 and CDR2 (germline): SGHNT, YYREEE (reference sequence). CDR3 region: CASSSQGALRSPLHF. As DNA, the CDR3 is TGTGCCAGCAGTTCACAGGGGGCTCTCCGTTCACCCCTCCACTTT. Full variable domain (missing parts from reference TRBV5-4 and TRBJ1-6): ETGVTQSPTHLIKTRGQQVTLRCSSQSGHNTVSWYQQALGQGPQFIFQYYREEENGRGNFPPRFSGLQFPNYSSELNVNALELDDSALYLCASSSQGALRSPLHFGNGTRLTVT.

The rearrangement uses TRBV30 and TRBJ2-7; D uncertain. V dropped 0 bases and J dropped 2 bases, with 8 bases sitting between them. Germline CDR1 reads GTSNPN; CDR2 reads SVGIG (reference sequence). The CDR3 consists of 13 residues. The CDR3 nucleotides read TGTGCCTGGAGTGTTGGCCCACCCTACGAGCAGTACTTC. Amino acids: CAWSVGPPYEQYF.

The gene calls are TRBV11-2 and TRBJ2-7; D is unclear. The germline CDR1 and CDR2 sequences are SGHAT and FQNNGV. This CDR3 contains 14 residues. V lost 5 bases to trimming and J lost 2 bases, with 13 bases between them. The CDR3 bases are TGTGCCAGCAGCCCCACAAAGTTCACCTACGAGCAGTACGTC. As protein: CASSPTKFTYEQYV.

V gene TRBV3-1 (or the pseudogene TRBV3-2) combines with J gene TRBJ2-3; TRBD2 matches at 13 bases. The CDR3 has 14 residues. Germline assignment: CDR1 LGHDT and CDR2 YNNKEL (reference sequence). J gave up 6 bases and V 4 bases, and 1 base lay outside the gene matches. The CDR3 spells CASSLTSGGDTQYF. The CDR3 DNA reads TGTGCCAGCAGCCTGACTAGCGGGGGGGATACGCAGTATTTT.

In DNA form, the CDR3 reads TGTGCCAGCAGCTTGACTAGCATTGGAGTGGATACGCAGTATTTT. Amino acid sequence: CASSLTSIGVDTQYF. This chain connects TRBV5-4 to TRBJ2-3; TRBD2 might be the D (6 bases). This CDR3 comprises 15 residues. Germline CDR1 and CDR2: SGHNT and YYREEE (reference sequence). V was pared by 1 base and J by 6 bases, with 15 bases between.

The V and J genes are TRBV4-2 and TRBJ1-2; D is possibly TRBD1 (6 bases). The germline CDR1 and CDR2 sequences are LGHNA and YNFKEQ. Trimming left V 1 base short and J 4 bases short, with 13 bases between. This CDR3 is built from 15 residues. The CDR3: CASSQVPGETYGYTF. The CDR3, as DNA: TGTGCCAGCAGCCAAGTTCCAGGGGAGACCTATGGCTACACCTTC.

The chain has TRBV18 and TRBJ2-7, with D hard to call. V lost 3 bases and J lost 1, with 16 bases in between. CDR1 is KGHSH, CDR2 LQKENI, per germline. The length of the CDR3 is 16 residues. CDR3 in DNA: TGTGCCAGCTCACCCCTCTCCCGGAGAGGATCCTACGAGCAGTACTTC. Translation gives CASSPLSRRGSYEQYF.

A word on this clone: The junction differs from germline at one of its ends, possibly a read error. The J gene is TRBJ1-4, the V gene TRBV18, with D possibly TRBD1 on 5 matching bases. The germline CDR1 and CDR2 sequences are KGHSH and LQKENI. The CDR3 extends over 16 amino acids. In DNA form, the CDR3 reads TGTGCCAGCTCCCCACTCTCAGGGCCCCTCAATGAAAAACTGTTTTTT. Translated, it gives CASSPLSGPLNEKLFF.

The genes are TRBV9 and TRBJ1-6, with D possibly matching TRBD1 (5 bases). Per germline, CDR1 SGDLS and CDR2 YYNGEE. This CDR3 is 15 amino acids long. V lost 2 bases to trimming and J lost 7 bases, with 13 bases between them. The CDR3 DNA follows: TGTGCCAGCAGCGTTGGGGGACTTCACAATTCACCCCTCCACTTT. Translation gives CASSVGGLHNSPLHF.

The J gene is TRBJ2-3, the V gene TRBV9; 13 nucleotides agree with TRBD2. J lost 6 bases, V lost 4 bases, and 5 bases had no gene match. The germline gives CDR1 SGDLS, CDR2 YYNGEE. CDR3 length: 15 residues. CDR3 nucleotide sequence: TGTGCCAGCAGCCTTGGACTAGCGGGAGCCGATACGCAGTATTTT. This translates into CASSLGLAGADTQYF.

The chain is built from TRBV29-1 and TRBJ1-2; 10 positions agree with TRBD1. The CDR3 has 15 amino acids. Germline V gene sequence: CDR1 SQVTM, CDR2 ANQGSEA. With 7 bases clipped from V and 7 bases from J, the junction kept 15 bases outside the gene matches. CDR3 in DNA: TGCAGCGCTCAAAGGGGCTCCGGGACAGGGGTTGGCTACACCTTC. This encodes CSAQRGSGTGVGYTF.

The V call is TRBV5-6, the J call TRBJ1-4; TRBD1 is a possible D gene (5 bases). Trimming removed 0 bases at V and 5 bases at J, with 8 bases between. The CDR3 spans 14 residues. Germline V gene data show CDR1 as SGHDT and CDR2 as YYEEEE. CDR3 nucleotide sequence: TGTGCCAGCAGCTTGGGACAGCCGAATGAAAAACTGTTTTTT. Translated: CASSLGQPNEKLFF. Full variable domain (rest looked up from reference TRBV5-6 and TRBJ1-4): DAGVTQSPTHLIKTRGQQVTLRCSPKSGHDTVSWYQQALGQGPQFIFQYYEEEERQRGNFPDRFSGHQFPNYSSELNVNALLLGDSALYLCASSLGQPNEKLFFGSGTQLSVL.

This clone was observed once. The chain carries TRBV19 and TRBJ1-2, with unresolved D. Per germline, CDR1 LNHDA and CDR2 SQIVND (reference sequence). CDR3 length: 12 amino acids. V was clipped by 7 bases and J by 4 bases, with 10 bases between them. CDR3: CASKEGIYGYTF. CDR3 nucleotide sequence: TGTGCCAGTAAGGAGGGAATCTATGGCTACACCTTC.

This clone came up a few times. The chain combines TRBV27 with TRBJ2-7; D is uncertain. The CDR3 totals 8 residues. In germline, CDR1 is MNHEY, CDR2 SMNVEV (reference sequence). The CDR3 bases are TGTGCCAGCAGTTTCCCTAGCGTC. As protein: CASSFPSV.

The chain employs TRBV7-9 and TRBJ1-3; D is undetermined. Germline V gene data show CDR1 as SEHNR and CDR2 as FQNEAQ (reference sequence). CDR3 length: 12 amino acids. V lost 6 bases and J 8 bases, leaving 11 bases between the germline ends. The CDR3 protein is CASSISQDTIYF. As DNA, the CDR3 is TGTGCCAGCAGTATAAGCCAAGACACCATATATTTT.

The V call is TRBV5-1, the J call TRBJ1-3; a weak D match, TRBD1 (5 bases). The CDR3 runs 15 residues. V dropped 3 bases and J dropped 4 bases, with 14 bases sitting between them. Germline values: CDR1 SGHRS, CDR2 YFSETQ. CDR3 sequence reads: CASSSPGESGNTIYF. Written as DNA, the CDR3 is TGCGCCAGCAGCTCCCCGGGGGAATCGGGAAACACCATATATTTT.

V usage is TRBV2 and J usage is TRBJ1-2; TRBD1 is a possible D gene (6 bases). Trimming removed 6 bases at V and 0 bases at J, with 11 bases between. The germline CDR1 and CDR2 sequences are SNHLY and FYNNEI. This CDR3 contains 14 residues. The CDR3 reads CASSGTQANYGYTF. In nucleotides, the CDR3 is TGTGCCAGCAGCGGGACACAGGCTAACTATGGCTACACCTTC. The full variable domain, in which reference TRBV2 and TRBJ1-2 provide the parts outside the CDR3, is EPEVTQTPSHQVTQMGQEVILRCVPISNHLYFYWYRQILGQKVEFLVSFYNNEISEKSEIFDDQFSVERPDGSNFTLKIRSTKLEDSAMYFCASSGTQANYGYTFGSGTRLTVV.

CDR3 nucleotide sequence: TGCGCCAGCAGCTTGTTTCAGGGCTCCTACAATGAGCAGTTCTTC. Encoded protein: CASSLFQGSYNEQFF. This chain uses TRBV5-1 with TRBJ2-1, with a tentative D call TRBD1 (5 bases). V shed 1 base and J shed 0 bases, with 8 bases lying between them. CDR1 and CDR2 (germline): SGHRS, YFSETQ. There are 15 residues in the CDR3.

This clone was seen only a few times. This sequence joins TRBV18 and TRBJ2-7, with D possibly TRBD2 on 5 matching bases. Per germline, CDR1 KGHSH and CDR2 LQKENI. CDR3 length equals 13 residues. Trimming removed 5 bases at V and 6 bases at J, with 14 bases between. The CDR3 loop reads CASSTKLEGEQYF. DNA of the CDR3: TGTGCCAGCTCAACAAAGCTTGAGGGCGAGCAGTACTTC.

This sequence joins TRBV10-3 and TRBJ2-2, with D possibly TRBD1 on 6 matching bases. V was cut by 4 bases and J by 0 bases, with 9 bases left in between. The germline gives CDR1 ENHRY, CDR2 SYGVKD. CDR3 length: 15 residues. DNA of the CDR3: TGTGCCATCAGTGGACAGGCCGCGAACACCGGGGAGCTGTTTTTT. Protein sequence: CAISGQAANTGELFF.

This clone came up many times. This chain joins TRBV27 and TRBJ2-1; 8 bases align to TRBD1. V gave up 2 bases and J gave up 7 bases; unmatched junction bases: 1. Germline-derived CDR1 and CDR2 are MNHEY and SMNVEV (reference sequence). This CDR3 spans 13 amino acids. The CDR3 sequence: CASSLQGANEQFF. The CDR3, as DNA: TGTGCCAGCAGTTTACAGGGGGCAAATGAGCAGTTCTTC.

CDR3 in amino acids: CASSLRGGHEQFF. The DNA of the CDR3 is TGTGCCAGCAGTTTACGTGGGGGCCATGAGCAGTTCTTC. This sequence joins TRBV6-2 or TRBV6-3 and TRBJ2-1, with a weak D call TRBD1 (6 bases). Deletions cut 4 bases from V and 8 bases from J, with 12 bases between. Germline V gene data show CDR1 as MNHEY and CDR2 as SVGEGT. The CDR3 is 13 residues long.

The sample holds one count of this clone. This CDR3 reads CASSYSRGRGYGYTF. The DNA of the CDR3 is TGTGCCAGCAGTTACTCCAGGGGAAGGGGCTATGGCTACACCTTC. The gene calls are TRBV6-5 and TRBJ1-2; TRBD1 might be the D (6 bases). The CDR3 consists of 15 residues. V was shortened by 0 bases and J by 4 bases, with 12 bases between the two germline ends. Germline CDR1 and CDR2: MNHEY and SVGAGI.

The count of this clone is one. The J gene is TRBJ2-5, the V gene TRBV7-9, with D tentatively TRBD2 (6 bases). This CDR3 has 14 residues. Trimming took off 1 base at V and 4 bases at J, with 10 bases between the two ends. From germline, CDR1 is SEHNR and CDR2 FQNEAQ (reference sequence). Here the CDR3 DNA reads TGTGCCAGCAGCTTAGTCGGGGGTGGAGAGACCCAGTACTTC. Translation gives CASSLVGGGETQYF. Based on the CDR3 plus reference TRBV7-9 and TRBJ2-5, the full variable domain is DTGVSQNPRHKITKRGQNVTFRCDPISEHNRLYWYRQTLGQGPEFLTYFQNEAQLEKSRLLSDRFSAERPKGSFSTLEIQRTEQGDSAMYLCASSLVGGGETQYFGPGTRLLVL.